This entry describes one T cell receptor beta chain. Per the germline V gene, CDR1 is DFQATT and CDR2 is SNEGSKA (reference sequence). This CDR3 has 16 residues. Trimming took off 5 bases at V and 0 bases at J, with 14 bases between the two ends. TCRdb called the RACE reads again in MiXCR, with one record for every CDR3 protein. Of 150,000 to 200,000 distinct CDR3 sequences in the sample, around a quarter are singletons; the top ten hold under 2.5%. The data stem from a study of human T cells and chemical hapten exposure. Time point meaning: patch test 3, about 24 weeks after DPC sensitization. Treatment in this sample: therapeutic diphenylcyclopropenone sensitization with weekly scalp DPC.

This material consisted of whole blood, taken in connection with sensitization to the hapten diphenylcyclopropenone (DPC). The V call is TRBV20-1, the J call TRBJ1-6; maybe TRBD1 (5 bases). The source of this sequence is a woman aged 18-35 years with alopecia areata. Some clones in this sample may be carry-over from other donors' samples. The DNA of the CDR3 is TGCAGTGCTCCTGAGGGGCGCAGCTCCTATAATTCACCCCTCCACTTT. It specifies CSAPEGRSSYNSPLHF.